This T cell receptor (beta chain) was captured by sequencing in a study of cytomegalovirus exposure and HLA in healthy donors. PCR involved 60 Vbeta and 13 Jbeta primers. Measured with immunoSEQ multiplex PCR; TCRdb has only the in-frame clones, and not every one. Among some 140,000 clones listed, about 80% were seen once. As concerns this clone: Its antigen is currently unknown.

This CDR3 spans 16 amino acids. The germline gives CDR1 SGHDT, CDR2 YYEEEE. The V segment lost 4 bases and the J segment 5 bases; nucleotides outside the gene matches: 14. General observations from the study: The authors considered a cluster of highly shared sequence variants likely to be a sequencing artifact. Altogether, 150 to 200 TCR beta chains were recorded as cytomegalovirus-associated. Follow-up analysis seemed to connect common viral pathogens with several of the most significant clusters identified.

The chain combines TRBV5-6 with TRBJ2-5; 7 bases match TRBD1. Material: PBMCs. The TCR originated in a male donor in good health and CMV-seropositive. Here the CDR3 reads CASSPRQGFLQETQYF. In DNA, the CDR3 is TGTGCCAGCAGCCCGAGACAGGGCTTCTTACAGGAGACCCAGTACTTC.